The T cell receptor (beta chain) under discussion was sequenced for a study of CD8 T cells in Susac syndrome (dated by TCRdb to the late 2010s). Study-level background: The study used repertoire sequencing to test whether antigen drove CD8+ T cell activation and differentiation in Susac syndrome. The study compared CD8+ T cell repertoire clonality among 12 healthy donors, around 14 Susac syndrome patients and fewer than 19 multiple sclerosis patients.

RNA was extracted using the RNeasy kit, and about 0.45 to 1 ug of the RNA was reverse transcribed with random hexamers. The immunoSEQ multiplex PCR assay, which covers 54 Vbeta and 13 Jbeta segments, was used to amplify TCR beta CDR3 regions. To correct PCR amplification bias, a synthetic template baseline was used for both primer optimization and computational correction. On the study's bioinformatics: Reads were assigned to V, D and J genes according to IMGT and analyzed in immunoSEQ Analyzer, with only productive sequences retained. Clonality was computed as one minus Shannon entropy normalized by log2 of the number of productive unique sequences. For each patient and control, public and private clones were evaluated among the 100 most prevalent clones. Clones were defined as Susac-specific when absent from the healthy and MS cohorts, from about a thousand published viral clones and from other ImmuneACCESS disease sequences. Using fastp at Q25 and MiXCR, TCRdb reprocessed the public reads and kept productive beta chains. Here each entry gathers all rows of one CDR3 protein and keeps the most common genes and DNA. TCRdb's processing, not the study's, gives the V and J calls here. Here the sample has some 300,000 distinct CDR3 sequences; approximately 90% occur a single time. Approximately 0.18% of the sample rests with the top ten.

Study-wide findings and limitations: The study acknowledged that relatively few individuals were included in the TCR sequencing and HLA analysis.

High-throughput TCR beta sequencing profiled peripheral blood CD8+ and CD4+ T cells from healthy donors, Susac syndrome patients and multiple sclerosis patients. Multiple sclerosis controls were treatment-naive patients with stable or active relapsing-remitting disease fulfilling revised McDonald criteria. Bulk CD8+ and CD4+ T cells were purified magnetically by negative isolation, whereas CD8+ TEMRA cells were enriched by FACS. Blood was collected in EDTA tubes and processed within 24 hours, with PBMCs isolated through density gradient centrifugation. PBMCs intended for TCR sequencing were frozen in liquid nitrogen and were later thawed in a 37 degrees C water bath. A purity of at least 90% was achieved for sorted or isolated CD4+, CD8+ and CD8+ TEMRA cells. On this clonotype itself: This receptor's antigen is unknown. No base quality information exists; no much larger clone differs at one position.

Based on the germline V gene, the CDR1 and CDR2 sequences are LGHNA and YSLEER. The germline ends are 9 bases apart after V is trimmed by 5 bases and J by 1 base. From the cysteine through the phenylalanine, the CDR3 covers 14 amino acids. The CDR3 DNA has 42 bases and is translated from base 1. The sequence was obtained from a human donor with multiple sclerosis. Sequencing was performed on CD8+ T cells from PBMCs. The chain couples TRBV4-3 to TRBJ2-4; no confident D gene assignment can be made. The CDR3 has the sequence CASSETYAKNIQYF. The sequenced DNA: TGCGCCAGCAGCGAAACTTATGCCAAAAACATTCAGTACTTC.